The T cell receptor beta chain described here comes from a study of T cell responses to AZD1222 COVID-19 vaccine. Points from the study as a whole: White British donors predominated, females outnumbered males, and clonal diversity was possibly underestimated.

Clones were sequenced by immunoSEQ multiplex PCR, and TCRdb holds only the in-frame ones, with some missing. The repertoire holds about 110,000 clones, roughly nine tenths seen once, with 2.5% to 3.5% in the top ten. About this clone itself: What it binds is not known.

CDR3 length: 16 residues. V lost 6 bases and J lost 5, with 17 bases in between. Germline assignment: CDR1 LNHDA and CDR2 SQIVND (reference sequence). The sample consisted of peripheral blood, taken on day 0 of AZD1222 vaccination. This sequence was found in an adult in good health. J is TRBJ1-6 and V is TRBV19; the D gene is possibly TRBD1 (5 bases). CDR3 sequence reads: CASRVSPGTHNSPLHF. The CDR3 coding sequence is TGTGCCAGTAGAGTTTCTCCCGGGACCCATAATTCACCCCTCCACTTT. Looking up the rest from reference TRBV19 and TRBJ1-6 gives the full variable domain: DGGITQSPKYLFRKEGQNVTLSCEQNLNHDAMYWYRQDPGQGLRLIYYSQIVNDFQKGDIAEGYSVSREKKESFPLTVTSAQKNPTAFYLCASRVSPGTHNSPLHFGNGTRLTVT.